This T cell receptor beta chain was captured in a study of blood T cell repertoires in COVID-19 (dated by TCRdb to 2020 to 2021). In terms of the full investigation: The collaborator samples originated in the United States, Italy and Spain and spanned the acute and convalescent phases of COVID-19. The prospective study material was composed of cDNA or gDNA derived from T cells, B-cell-depleted T cells, or PBMCs. Subjects who had been exposed to COVID-19, were actively infected with it, or had recovered from it provided the deeply sampled blood TCRbeta repertoires that made up the dataset. The repertoires were made available in a free public database intended to serve as a resource for research on the immune response to SARS-CoV-2. Samples came from the ongoing ImmuneRACE study (first 160 participants) plus 1,254 subjects from 6 global collaborators. Sample metadata almost always included a de-identified subject ID, COVID-19 status, age in years and sex. Where available, HLA class I and class II types were obtained from metadata supplied by the sample provider rather than from assay-based typing. The investigation overall reported the following: The amount of clinical and demographic metadata varied by source and participant and was provided uncurated.

The immunoSEQ Assay, a bias-controlled multiplex PCR, was used to amplify TCRbeta CDR3 regions from genomic DNA. Turning to the authors' computational methods: The number of nucleated cells in each sample was estimated from the amplification of reference gene primers within the assay. Sequence reads were collapsed and filtered to measure the absolute abundance of every unique TCRbeta CDR3 rearrangement. Productive Simpson clonality was computed per sample as the square root of Simpson's diversity index over productive rearrangements. TCRdb limited this immuneACCESS table to in-frame rearrangements with V and J called. A share of clones is missing; checked studies link under half to unresolved V genes, and the rest is unexplained. V and J calls plus clone size are reproduced from that table; the DNA served to infer D and trimming. The sample table records 200,000 to 250,000 clones; 80% of these occur just once. Of the sample, roughly 6% falls within the top ten clones.

Each collaborating institution followed its own protocols to collect whole blood in K2EDTA tubes. For TCRbeta analysis, collaborators shipped samples in one of three forms: frozen whole blood, isolated PBMCs, or DNA extracted from either of those sample types. Taken from cysteine to phenylalanine, the CDR3 has 15 residues. The read is trimmed to its CDR3 DNA, 45 bases read in frame from base 1. The V end loses 1 base and the J end loses 5 bases, and a stretch of 15 bases separates them. The CDR1 and CDR2 encoded by the germline V gene are SGDLS and YYNGEE. In the case of this clone: Its antigen is not yet known. No base qualities exist here, and no much larger clone lies one base off it.

What was sequenced was peripheral blood. Recombination linked TRBV9 to TRBJ1-2; tentative D gene TRBD1, with 6 bases matching. The TCR comes from a woman in her 70s with acute or convalescent COVID-19. The CDR3 is CASSVQGPFQYGYTF. The DNA is as follows: TGTGCCAGCAGCGTACAGGGGCCGTTTCAATATGGCTACACCTTC. The full variable domain, with segments outside the CDR3 supplied by the reference TRBV9 and TRBJ1-2 proteins, appears as DSGVTQTPKHLITATGQRVTLRCSPRSGDLSVYWYQQSLDQGLQFLIQYYNGEERAKGNILERFSAQQFPDLHSELNLSSLELGDSALYFCASSVQGPFQYGYTFGSGTRLTVV.